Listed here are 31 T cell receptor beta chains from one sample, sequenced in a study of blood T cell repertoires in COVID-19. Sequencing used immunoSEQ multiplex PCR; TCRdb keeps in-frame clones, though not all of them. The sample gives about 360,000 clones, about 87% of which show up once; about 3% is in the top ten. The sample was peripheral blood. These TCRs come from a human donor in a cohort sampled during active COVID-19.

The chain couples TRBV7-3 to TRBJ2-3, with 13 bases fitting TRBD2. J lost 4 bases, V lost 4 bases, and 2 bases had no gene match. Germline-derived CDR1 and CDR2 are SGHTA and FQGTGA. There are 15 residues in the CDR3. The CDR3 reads CASSSGLAGSDTQYF. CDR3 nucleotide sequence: TGTGCCAGCAGCTCGGGACTAGCGGGGTCAGATACGCAGTATTTT.

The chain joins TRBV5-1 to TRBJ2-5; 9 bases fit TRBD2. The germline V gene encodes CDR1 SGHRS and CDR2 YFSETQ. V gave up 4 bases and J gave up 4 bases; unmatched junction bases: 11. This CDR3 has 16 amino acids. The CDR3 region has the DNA TGCGCCAGCAGCCCAACCATAGCGGGAGAGGGAGAGACCCAGTACTTC. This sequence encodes CASSPTIAGEGETQYF.

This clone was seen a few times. The CDR3 reads CASSPQTGHNEQFF. As DNA, the CDR3 is TGTGCCAGCAGCCCCCAAACAGGGCACAATGAGCAGTTCTTC. The V call is TRBV7-9, the J call TRBJ2-1; tentative D call: TRBD1 (6 bases). V dropped 5 bases and J dropped 5 bases, with 13 bases sitting between them. The germline gives CDR1 SEHNR, CDR2 FQNEAQ (reference sequence). This CDR3 has 14 amino acids.

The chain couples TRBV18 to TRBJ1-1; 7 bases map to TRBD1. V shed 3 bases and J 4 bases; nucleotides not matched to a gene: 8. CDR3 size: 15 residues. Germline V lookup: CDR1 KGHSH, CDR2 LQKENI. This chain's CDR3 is CASSPNRGLATEAFF. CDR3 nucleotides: TGTGCCAGCTCACCCAACAGGGGTTTGGCCACTGAAGCTTTCTTT.

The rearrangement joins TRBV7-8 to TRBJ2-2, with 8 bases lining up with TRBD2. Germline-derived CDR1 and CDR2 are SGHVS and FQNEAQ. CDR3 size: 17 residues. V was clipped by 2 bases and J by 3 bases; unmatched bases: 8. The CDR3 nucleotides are TGTGCCAGCAGCTTAAGAGTGGCGGGAGGCCACACCGGGGAGCTGTTTTTT. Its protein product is CASSLRVAGGHTGELFF.

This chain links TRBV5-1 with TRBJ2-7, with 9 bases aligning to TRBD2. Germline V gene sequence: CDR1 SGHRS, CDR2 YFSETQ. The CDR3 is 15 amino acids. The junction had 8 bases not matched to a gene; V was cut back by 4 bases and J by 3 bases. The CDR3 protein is CASSGGGALHYEQYF. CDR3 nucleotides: TGCGCCAGCAGCGGCGGGGGGGCTCTTCACTACGAGCAGTACTTC.

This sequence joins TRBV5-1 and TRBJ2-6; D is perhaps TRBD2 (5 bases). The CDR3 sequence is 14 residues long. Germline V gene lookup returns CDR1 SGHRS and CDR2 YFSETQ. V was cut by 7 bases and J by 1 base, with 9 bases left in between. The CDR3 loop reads CASERGSGANVLTF. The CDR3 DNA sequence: TGCGCCAGCGAACGGGGATCTGGGGCCAACGTCCTGACTTTC.

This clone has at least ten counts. The CDR3, as DNA: TGTGCCAGCTCACCTTCGACTGATTCAGGGACTGAAGCTTTCTTT. The encoded protein is CASSPSTDSGTEAFF. The chain employs TRBV18 and TRBJ1-1; possibly TRBD1 for D (5 bases). Germline V lookup: CDR1 KGHSH, CDR2 LQKENI. V dropped 3 bases and J dropped 5 bases, with 16 bases sitting between them. The CDR3 covers 15 residues.

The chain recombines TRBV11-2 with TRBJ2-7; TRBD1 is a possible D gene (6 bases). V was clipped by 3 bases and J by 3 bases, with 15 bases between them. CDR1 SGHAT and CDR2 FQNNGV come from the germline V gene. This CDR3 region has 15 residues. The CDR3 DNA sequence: TGTGCCAGCAGCTTCGGGTGGCAGGGGAACTACGAGCAGTACTTC. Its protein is CASSFGWQGNYEQYF.

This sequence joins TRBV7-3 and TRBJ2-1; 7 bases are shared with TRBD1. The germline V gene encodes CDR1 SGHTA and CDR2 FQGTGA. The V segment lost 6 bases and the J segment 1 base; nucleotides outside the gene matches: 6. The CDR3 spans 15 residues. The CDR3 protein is CASSWEQGSYNEQFF. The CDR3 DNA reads TGTGCCAGCAGTTGGGAACAGGGGTCCTACAATGAGCAGTTCTTC. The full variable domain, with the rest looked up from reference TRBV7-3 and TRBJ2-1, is GAGVSQTPSNKVTEKGKYVELRCDPISGHTALYWYRQSLGQGPEFLIYFQGTGAADDSGLPNDRFFAVRPEGSVSTLKIQRTERGDSAVYLCASSWEQGSYNEQFFGPGTRLTVL.

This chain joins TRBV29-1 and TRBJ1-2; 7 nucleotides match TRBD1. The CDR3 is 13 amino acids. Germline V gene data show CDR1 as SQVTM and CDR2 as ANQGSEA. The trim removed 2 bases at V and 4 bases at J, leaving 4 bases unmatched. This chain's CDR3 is CSVEKNRGYGYTF. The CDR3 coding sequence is TGCAGCGTTGAAAAGAACAGGGGCTATGGCTACACCTTC.

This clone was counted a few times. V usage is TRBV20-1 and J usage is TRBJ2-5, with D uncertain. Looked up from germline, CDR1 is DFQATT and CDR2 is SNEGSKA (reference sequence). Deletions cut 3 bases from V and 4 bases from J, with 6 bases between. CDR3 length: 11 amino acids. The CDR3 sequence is CSASLLETQYF. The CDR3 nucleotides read TGCAGTGCTAGCCTATTAGAGACCCAGTACTTC.

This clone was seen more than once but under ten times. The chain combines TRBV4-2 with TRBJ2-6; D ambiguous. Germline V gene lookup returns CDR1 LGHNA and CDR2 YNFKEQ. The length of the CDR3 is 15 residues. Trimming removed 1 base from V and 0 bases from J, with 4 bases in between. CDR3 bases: TGTGCCAGCAGCCAAGTCGGCTCTGGGGCCAACGTCCTGACTTTC. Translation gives CASSQVGSGANVLTF.

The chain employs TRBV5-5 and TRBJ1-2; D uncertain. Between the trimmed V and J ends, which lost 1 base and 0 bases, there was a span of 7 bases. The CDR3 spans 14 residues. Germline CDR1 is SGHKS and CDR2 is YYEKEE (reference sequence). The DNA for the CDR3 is TGTGCCAGCAGCTTGCGCAGGCCTAACTATGGCTACACCTTC. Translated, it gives CASSLRRPNYGYTF.

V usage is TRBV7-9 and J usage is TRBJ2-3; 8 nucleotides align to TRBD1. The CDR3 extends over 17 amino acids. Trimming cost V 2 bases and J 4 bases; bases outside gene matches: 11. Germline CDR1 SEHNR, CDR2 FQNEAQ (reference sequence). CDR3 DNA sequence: TGTGCCAGCAGCTTAAGTTTATCGGACAGGGCTCCAGATACGCAGTATTTT. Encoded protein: CASSLSLSDRAPDTQYF.

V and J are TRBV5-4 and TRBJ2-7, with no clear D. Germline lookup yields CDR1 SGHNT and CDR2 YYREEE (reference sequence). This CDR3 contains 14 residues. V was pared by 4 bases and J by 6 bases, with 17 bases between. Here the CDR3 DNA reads TGTGCCAGCAGCGGAGCCACTCCTCCTACCGAGCAGTACTTC. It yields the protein CASSGATPPTEQYF.

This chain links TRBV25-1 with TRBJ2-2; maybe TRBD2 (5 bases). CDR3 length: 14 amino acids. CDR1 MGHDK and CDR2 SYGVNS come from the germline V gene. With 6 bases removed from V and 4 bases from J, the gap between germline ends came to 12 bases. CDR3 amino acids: CASSPGTPTGELFF. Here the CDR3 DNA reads TGTGCCAGCAGCCCGGGAACTCCCACCGGGGAGCTGTTTTTT.

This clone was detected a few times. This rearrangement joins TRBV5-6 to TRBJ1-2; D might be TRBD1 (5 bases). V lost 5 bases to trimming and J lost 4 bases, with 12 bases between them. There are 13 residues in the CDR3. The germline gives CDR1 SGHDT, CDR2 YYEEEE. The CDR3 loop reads CASSHRSGYGYTF. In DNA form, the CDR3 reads TGTGCCAGCAGTCACAGGTCGGGCTATGGCTACACCTTC.

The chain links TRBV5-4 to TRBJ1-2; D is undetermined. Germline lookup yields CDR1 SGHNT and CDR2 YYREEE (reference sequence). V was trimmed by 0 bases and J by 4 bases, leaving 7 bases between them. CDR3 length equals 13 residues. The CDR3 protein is CASSLVNSYGYTF. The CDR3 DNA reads TGTGCCAGCAGCTTGGTCAACAGCTATGGCTACACCTTC.

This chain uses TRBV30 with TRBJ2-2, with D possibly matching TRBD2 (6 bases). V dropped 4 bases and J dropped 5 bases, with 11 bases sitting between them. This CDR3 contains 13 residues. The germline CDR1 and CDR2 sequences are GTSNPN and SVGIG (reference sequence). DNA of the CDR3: TGTGCCTGGAATATGGGGGGAACCGGGGAGCTGTTTTTT. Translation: CAWNMGGTGELFF.

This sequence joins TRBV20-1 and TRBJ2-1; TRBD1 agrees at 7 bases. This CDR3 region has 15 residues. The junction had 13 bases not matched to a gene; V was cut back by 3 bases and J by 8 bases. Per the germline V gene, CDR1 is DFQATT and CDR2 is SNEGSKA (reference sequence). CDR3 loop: CSASPPGTDTYEQFF. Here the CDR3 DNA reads TGCAGTGCTAGTCCTCCCGGGACAGATACTTATGAGCAGTTCTTC.

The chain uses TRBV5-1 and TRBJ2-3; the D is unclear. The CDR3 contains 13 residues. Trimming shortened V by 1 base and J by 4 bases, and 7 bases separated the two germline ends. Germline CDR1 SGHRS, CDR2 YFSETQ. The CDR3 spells CASSLIIADTQYF. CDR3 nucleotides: TGCGCCAGCAGCTTGATCATTGCAGATACGCAGTATTTT.

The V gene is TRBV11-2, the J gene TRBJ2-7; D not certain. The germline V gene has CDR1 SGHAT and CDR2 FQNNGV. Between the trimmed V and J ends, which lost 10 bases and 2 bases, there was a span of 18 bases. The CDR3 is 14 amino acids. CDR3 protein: CATQTRQATYEQYF. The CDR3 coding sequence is TGTGCCACCCAGACGCGGCAAGCGACCTACGAGCAGTACTTC. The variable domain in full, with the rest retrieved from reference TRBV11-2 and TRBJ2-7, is EAGVAQSPRYKIIEKRQSVAFWCNPISGHATLYWYQQILGQGPKLLIQFQNNGVVDDSQLPKDRFSAERLKGVDSTLKIQPAKLEDSAVYLCATQTRQATYEQYFGPGTRLTVT.

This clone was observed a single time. The CDR3 DNA follows: TGTGCCAGCAGCCTTGCAGGGGGCTGGACTGAAGCTTTCTTT. It codes for CASSLAGGWTEAFF. The gene calls are TRBV5-4 and TRBJ1-1; 8 positions match TRBD1. The CDR3 length is 14 residues. Trimming took 4 bases from V and 5 from J; bases not matched to a gene: 7. Germline V gene lookup returns CDR1 SGHNT and CDR2 YYREEE (reference sequence).

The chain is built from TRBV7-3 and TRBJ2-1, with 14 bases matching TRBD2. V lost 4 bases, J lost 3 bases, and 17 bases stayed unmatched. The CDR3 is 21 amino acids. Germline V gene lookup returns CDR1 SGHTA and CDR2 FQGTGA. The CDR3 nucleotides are TGTGCCAGCAGCTCCCCCCAGGGGGGGACTAGCGGGAGTAAGGGCTACAATGAGCAGTTCTTC. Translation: CASSSPQGGTSGSKGYNEQFF.

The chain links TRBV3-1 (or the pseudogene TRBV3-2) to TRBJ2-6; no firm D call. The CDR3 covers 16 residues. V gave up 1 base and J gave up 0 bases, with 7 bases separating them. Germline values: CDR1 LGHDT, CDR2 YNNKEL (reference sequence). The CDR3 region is CASSQGAFSGANVLTF. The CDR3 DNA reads TGTGCCAGCAGCCAAGGAGCTTTCTCTGGGGCCAACGTCCTGACTTTC.

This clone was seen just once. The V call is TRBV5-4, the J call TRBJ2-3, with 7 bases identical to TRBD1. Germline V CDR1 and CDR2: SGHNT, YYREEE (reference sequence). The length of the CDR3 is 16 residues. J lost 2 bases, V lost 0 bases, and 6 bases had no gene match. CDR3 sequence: CASSLARGRVTDTQYF. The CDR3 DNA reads TGTGCCAGCAGCTTGGCGAGGGGGCGCGTCACAGATACGCAGTATTTT.

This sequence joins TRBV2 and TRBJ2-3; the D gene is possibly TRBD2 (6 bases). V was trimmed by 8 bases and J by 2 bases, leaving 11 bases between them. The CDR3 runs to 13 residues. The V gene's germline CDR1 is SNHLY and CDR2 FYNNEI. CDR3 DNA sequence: TGTGCCAGCTGGAGGGACTCCACAGATACGCAGTATTTT. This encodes CASWRDSTDTQYF.

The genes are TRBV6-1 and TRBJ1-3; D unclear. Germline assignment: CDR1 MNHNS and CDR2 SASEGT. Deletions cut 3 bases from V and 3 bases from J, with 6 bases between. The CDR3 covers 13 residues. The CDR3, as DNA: TGTGCCAGCAGTGATTGGAGTGGAAACACCATATATTTT. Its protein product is CASSDWSGNTIYF.

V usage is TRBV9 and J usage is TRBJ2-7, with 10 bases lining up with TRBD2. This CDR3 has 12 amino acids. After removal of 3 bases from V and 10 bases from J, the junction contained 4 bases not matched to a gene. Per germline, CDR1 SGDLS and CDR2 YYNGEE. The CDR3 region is CASSGSGRSQYF. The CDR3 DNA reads TGTGCCAGCAGCGGTAGCGGGAGGTCCCAGTACTTC.

This chain's CDR3 is CASSTRTSGGAQDTQYF. In nucleotides, the CDR3 is TGTGCCAGCAGCACCCGGACTAGCGGGGGGGCCCAAGATACGCAGTATTTT. V and J are TRBV7-2 and TRBJ2-3; the match to TRBD2 covers 15 bases. Germline V lookup: CDR1 SGHTA, CDR2 FQGNSA. The CDR3 is made up of 17 amino acids. V trimming: 5 bases; J trimming: 5 bases; junction bases outside the gene matches: 8.